This entry is about one T cell receptor beta chain. This entry belongs to a study of blood T cells in healthy people across ages. The CDR3 is 14 residues long. Germline CDR1 reads MDHEN; CDR2 reads SYDVKM. A second PCR, run for roughly 7 to 11 cycles, used a sample-barcoded 5' primer plus a J-beta primer mix. TCRdb fed the 5' RACE reads into MiXCR, producing one record per CDR3 protein. The sample includes hundreds of thousands of distinct CDR3 sequences, approximately 25% of them seen just once. This sample was also put to use in a study of T cells of mothers and their children.

The clonotype originates from a boy aged 5-17 years in good health. This chain links TRBV28 with TRBJ2-5, with TRBD1 matching over 9 bases. Matching the DNA end better, TRBJ2-7 makes the J call doubtful. Sequencing input: blood. The CDR3 sequence: CASSTGDREGEQYF. CDR3 in DNA: TGTGCCAGCAGTACGGGGGACAGGGAAGGCGAGCAGTACTTC.